A single T cell receptor (beta chain) is shown here with its context. The source of the sample is a study of T cell changes during pregnancy in multiple sclerosis. The table came from immunoSEQ multiplex PCR; TCRdb's copy has only in-frame clones and leaves some out. The table shows about 67,000 clones, with 91% occurring only once. Germline V gene sequence: CDR1 SNHLY, CDR2 FYNNEI. The CDR3 consists of 15 residues. The J segment lost 4 bases and the V segment lost 7 bases, leaving 10 bases of the junction unmatched. This clonotype was obtained from a female donor with multiple sclerosis, enrolled in a pregnancy study. The sample in question was peripheral blood, obtained in the second trimester of pregnancy. The V and J genes are TRBV2 and TRBJ1-3, with 7 bases lining up with TRBD1. CDR3 sequence reads: CASTETGNFGNTIYF. The CDR3 nucleotides are TGTGCCAGCACCGAGACAGGGAACTTCGGAAACACCATATATTTT.